The rows below give T cell receptor beta chains drawn from one sample of a study of control samples from healthy donors and cancer patients. The data were produced by immunoSEQ multiplex PCR, yet TCRdb's version contains in-frame clones alone and is incomplete. The sample has about 180,000 clones, 90% seen once. Sequencing was carried out using blood. The receptor source for this set is a woman aged 50 to 60 in good health. Both conserved end residues are part of each CDR3. A D gene is named only where the DNA matches it firmly. Some rows mark clone size as missing; the rest say once, few, many or name a class of expanded clone.

size: -
D: -
V: TRBV3-1/TRBV3-2
J: TRBJ1-1
DNA: TGTGCCAGCAGCCAGCCCCCTCCGGGTGGGACTGAAGCTTTCTTT
CDR3: CASSQPPPGGTEAFF

size: -
D: -
V: TRBV25-1
J: TRBJ1-5
DNA: TGTGCCAGCAGTGAATCCAGTATAGGGGGCAATCAGCCCCAGCATTTT
CDR3: CASSESSIGGNQPQHF

size: -
D: -
V: TRBV7-2
J: TRBJ2-1
DNA: TGTGCCAGCAGTCAAGTTGGGACGGCCTACAATGAGCAGTTCTTC
CDR3: CASSQVGTAYNEQFF

size: -
D: -
V: TRBV29-1
J: TRBJ1-5
DNA: TGCAGCGTGGGGGGGCTCTGGGGAAGCAATCAGCCCCAGCATTTT
CDR3: CSVGGLWGSNQPQHF

size: -
D: -
V: TRBV4-2
J: TRBJ2-1
DNA: TGTGCCAGCAGCCAAGGTCAGTCGAGCTCCTACAATGAGCAGTTCTTC
CDR3: CASSQGQSSSYNEQFF

size: -
D: -
V: TRBV29-1
J: TRBJ1-5
DNA: TGCAGCGTTGAGCTCGCGGGGGGGCCCCAGCATTTT
CDR3: CSVELAGGPQHF

size: -
D: -
V: TRBV29-1
J: TRBJ2-7
DNA: TGCAGCGTTGAGTACACATCCTACGAGCAGTACTTC
CDR3: CSVEYTSYEQYF

size: -
D: TRBD2
V: TRBV28
J: TRBJ2-1
DNA: TGTGCCAGCAGTTTTTACACTAGCGGGAGCCCTCCTTACCTCTTC
CDR3: CASSFYTSGSPPYLF

size: -
D: -
V: TRBV9
J: TRBJ1-3
DNA: TGTGCCAGCAGCGTAGGCGAAGCCTCTGGAAACACCATATATTTT
CDR3: CASSVGEASGNTIYF

size: -
D: -
V: TRBV28
J: TRBJ1-6
DNA: TGTGCCAGCATGACAGGACTGAATTCACCCCTCCACTTT
CDR3: CASMTGLNSPLHF

size: -
D: TRBD1
V: TRBV15
J: TRBJ1-5
DNA: TGTGCCACCAGCGGGGACAGGGTGGGTCAGCCCCAGCATTTT
CDR3: CATSGDRVGQPQHF

size: -
D: TRBD1
V: TRBV7-2
J: TRBJ2-5
DNA: TGTGCCAGCAGCTTAGGGACAGGGGTCTCTAAGACCCAGTACTTC
CDR3: CASSLGTGVSKTQYF

size: -
D: TRBD1
V: TRBV19
J: TRBJ1-3
DNA: TGTGCCAGTACCCCTCGGACAGGTGGAAACACCATATATTTT
CDR3: CASTPRTGGNTIYF

size: -
D: -
V: TRBV7-9
J: TRBJ1-4
DNA: TGTGCCAGCAGCCGGGCCGGGGTGGCTAATGAAAAACTGTTTTTT
CDR3: CASSRAGVANEKLFF

size: -
D: TRBD1
V: TRBV28
J: TRBJ1-2
DNA: TGTGCCAGCAGTTCCTCCAGACAGGGGGGAAGTGGCTACACCTTC
CDR3: CASSSSRQGGSGYTF

size: once
D: TRBD1
V: TRBV30
J: TRBJ1-4
DNA: TGTGCCACGACAGGGAGTCTTGCAACTAATGAAAAACTGTTTTTT
CDR3: CATTGSLATNEKLFF

size: -
D: TRBD1
V: TRBV5-4
J: TRBJ1-2
DNA: TGTGCCAGCAGTCGACAGGGGGCGCCCACAGGCGGTGGCTACACCTTC
CDR3: CASSRQGAPTGGGYTF

size: few
D: -
V: TRBV12-3/TRBV12-4
J: TRBJ2-7
DNA: TGTGCCAGCAGTTCCCTCTACGAGCAGTACTTC
CDR3: CASSSLYEQYF

size: -
D: TRBD1
V: TRBV5-1
J: TRBJ1-1
DNA: TGCGCCAGCAGCGGGGGACAGCCGAACACTGAAGCTTTCTTT
CDR3: CASSGGQPNTEAFF

size: -
D: -
V: TRBV28
J: TRBJ1-1
DNA: TGTGCCAGCAGTCGATTTCTGTCTGAAGCTTTCTTT
CDR3: CASSRFLSEAFF

size: once
D: -
V: TRBV29-1
J: TRBJ2-5
DNA: TGCAGCGTTTTAGTACGGAACGGTGAGACCCAGTACTTC
CDR3: CSVLVRNGETQYF

size: -
D: TRBD1
V: TRBV5-1
J: TRBJ1-2
DNA: TGCGCCAGCAGCCTCGGGACAGGGGATGGCTACACCTTC
CDR3: CASSLGTGDGYTF

size: -
D: -
V: TRBV11-2
J: TRBJ2-7
DNA: TGTGCCAGCAGCTTCCTAACCCCTTCCTACGAGCAGTACTTC
CDR3: CASSFLTPSYEQYF

size: -
D: -
V: TRBV7-8
J: TRBJ2-2
DNA: TGTGCCAGCAGCTTAGGGGCTGGGACGAACACCGGGGAGCTGTTTTTT
CDR3: CASSLGAGTNTGELFF

size: -
D: TRBD1
V: TRBV2
J: TRBJ1-5
DNA: TGTGCCAGCGATGACAGGGTTGGCAATCAGCCCCAGCATTTT
CDR3: CASDDRVGNQPQHF

size: -
D: TRBD2
V: TRBV4-3
J: TRBJ2-1
DNA: TGCGCCAGCAGCCAATTAGCGGGACTAGCGGGAGGGCGGAAGCAGTTCTTC
CDR3: CASSQLAGLAGGRKQFF

size: -
D: -
V: TRBV7-3
J: TRBJ1-5
DNA: TGTGCCAGCAGCCCCTGGGCAAATCAGCCCCAGCATTTT
CDR3: CASSPWANQPQHF

size: -
D: TRBD1
V: TRBV9
J: TRBJ1-2
DNA: TGTGCCAGCAGCATGAGAGGGGGCAGCTATGGCTACACCTTC
CDR3: CASSMRGGSYGYTF

size: -
D: -
V: TRBV29-1
J: TRBJ2-5
DNA: TGCAGCGCCCTACAGGGTAACGGGGAGACCCAGTACTTC
CDR3: CSALQGNGETQYF

size: -
D: -
V: TRBV5-8
J: TRBJ2-2
DNA: TGTGCCAGCACCGAGAGTTCAGCGGTTGGCACCGGGGAGCTGTTTTTT
CDR3: CASTESSAVGTGELFF

size: few
D: TRBD1
V: TRBV6-5
J: TRBJ1-4
DNA: TGTGCCAGCAGCCTAGGGACAGTGAATGAAAAACTGTTTTTT
CDR3: CASSLGTVNEKLFF

size: -
D: -
V: TRBV7-3
J: TRBJ2-5
DNA: TGTGCCAGCAGCTTAAACAGGGCAGAGACCCAGTACTTC
CDR3: CASSLNRAETQYF

size: -
D: -
V: TRBV3-1/TRBV3-2
J: TRBJ1-2
DNA: TGTGCCAGCAGCTCCTTTCAGGGAATGGATAACTATGGCTACACCTTC
CDR3: CASSSFQGMDNYGYTF

size: -
D: -
V: TRBV7-8
J: TRBJ2-7
DNA: TGTGCCAGCAGCCTATATGCGGGAACTTCCTACGAGCAGTACTTC
CDR3: CASSLYAGTSYEQYF

size: -
D: -
V: TRBV25-1
J: TRBJ2-1
DNA: TGTGCCAGCAGTGGGGCCTGGCCAGGGATAGAGCAGTTCTTC
CDR3: CASSGAWPGIEQFF

size: -
D: TRBD1
V: TRBV12-3/TRBV12-4
J: TRBJ1-5
DNA: TGTGCCAGCAGCTACAGGGGAAATCAGCCCCAGCATTTT
CDR3: CASSYRGNQPQHF

size: few
D: -
V: TRBV5-1
J: TRBJ1-2
DNA: TGCGCCAGCAGCTTGGGTCTAGGGCAGATTTATGGCTACACCTTC
CDR3: CASSLGLGQIYGYTF

size: -
D: -
V: TRBV6-5
J: TRBJ1-2
DNA: TGTGCCAGCAGAATCCACGGCCCATATGGCTACACCTTC
CDR3: CASRIHGPYGYTF

size: -
D: -
V: TRBV28
J: TRBJ1-6
DNA: TGTGCCAGCAGGAGGGAATATAATTCACCCCTCCACTTT
CDR3: CASRREYNSPLHF

size: -
D: -
V: TRBV9
J: TRBJ1-5
DNA: TGTGCCAGCAGCTATCGAGGGGAGAGCAATCAGCCCCAGCATTTT
CDR3: CASSYRGESNQPQHF

size: -
D: TRBD1
V: TRBV12-3/TRBV12-4
J: TRBJ1-2
DNA: TGTGCCAGCACTCGGACAGGCCATGGCTACACCTTC
CDR3: CASTRTGHGYTF

size: -
D: TRBD1
V: TRBV7-9
J: TRBJ2-5
DNA: TGTGCCAGCAGCCTATTCGGACAGGCCGGAGAGACCCAGTACTTC
CDR3: CASSLFGQAGETQYF

size: once
D: TRBD1
V: TRBV19
J: TRBJ1-5
DNA: TGTGCCAGTCACATACGCCGGGACAGTCATCAGCCCCAGCATTTT
CDR3: CASHIRRDSHQPQHF

size: -
D: -
V: TRBV29-1
J: TRBJ2-7
DNA: TGCAGCGTGGGGGGCTGGAACGAGCAGTACTTC
CDR3: CSVGGWNEQYF

size: -
D: -
V: TRBV7-2
J: TRBJ2-3
DNA: TGTGCCAGCAGCTTACCTAGCCTTCGCACAGATACGCAGTATTTT
CDR3: CASSLPSLRTDTQYF

size: -
D: -
V: TRBV2
J: TRBJ2-1
DNA: TGTGCCAGCAGTGTAAATATTGTTTACAATGAGCAGTTCTTC
CDR3: CASSVNIVYNEQFF

size: -
D: -
V: TRBV7-2
J: TRBJ2-5
DNA: TGTGCCAGCAGCTTAAATAGTGGGGCGGAGACCCAGTACTTC
CDR3: CASSLNSGAETQYF

size: few
D: -
V: TRBV30
J: TRBJ1-5
DNA: TGTGCCTGGAGTCTTCAGGGAAATCAGCCCCAGCATTTT
CDR3: CAWSLQGNQPQHF

size: -
D: TRBD1
V: TRBV14
J: TRBJ2-3
DNA: TGTGCCAGCAGCGTACAGGGGACAGATACGCAGTATTTT
CDR3: CASSVQGTDTQYF

size: -
D: -
V: TRBV2
J: TRBJ1-3
DNA: TGTGCCAGCAGAGCCTTAATGGGAAACACCATATATTTT
CDR3: CASRALMGNTIYF

size: -
D: -
V: TRBV6-1
J: TRBJ1-5
DNA: TGTGCCAGCAGTGAGAGTGGGAGTCAGCCCCAGCATTTT
CDR3: CASSESGSQPQHF

size: -
D: TRBD1
V: TRBV19
J: TRBJ1-5
DNA: TGTGCCAGTACCCAGCAGGGGGTCAGGGGCAATCAGCCCCAGCATTTT
CDR3: CASTQQGVRGNQPQHF

size: once
D: -
V: TRBV3-1/TRBV3-2
J: TRBJ2-3
DNA: TGTGCCAGCAGCCTTCTGGGGGACAGCACAGATACGCAGTATTTT
CDR3: CASSLLGDSTDTQYF

size: -
D: TRBD1
V: TRBV7-6
J: TRBJ1-1
DNA: TGTGCCAGCCGCGAGGGGGCGCGAACTGAAGCTTTCTTT
CDR3: CASREGARTEAFF

size: -
D: -
V: TRBV6-5
J: TRBJ1-1
DNA: TGTGCCAGCAACGGGCGACGGAACACTGAAGCTTTCTTT
CDR3: CASNGRRNTEAFF

size: -
D: -
V: TRBV12-3/TRBV12-4
J: TRBJ1-1
DNA: TGTGCCAGCAGAGCAAGGGCAGAAGCTTTCTTT
CDR3: CASRARAEAFF

size: -
D: TRBD1
V: TRBV30
J: TRBJ1-5
DNA: TGTGCCTGGAGTCTACAGGGGCATCAGCCCCAGCATTTT
CDR3: CAWSLQGHQPQHF

size: -
D: -
V: TRBV6-5
J: TRBJ1-2
DNA: TGTGCCAGCAGTTACTCGAAAAGTAACTGGGGCTACACCTTC
CDR3: CASSYSKSNWGYTF